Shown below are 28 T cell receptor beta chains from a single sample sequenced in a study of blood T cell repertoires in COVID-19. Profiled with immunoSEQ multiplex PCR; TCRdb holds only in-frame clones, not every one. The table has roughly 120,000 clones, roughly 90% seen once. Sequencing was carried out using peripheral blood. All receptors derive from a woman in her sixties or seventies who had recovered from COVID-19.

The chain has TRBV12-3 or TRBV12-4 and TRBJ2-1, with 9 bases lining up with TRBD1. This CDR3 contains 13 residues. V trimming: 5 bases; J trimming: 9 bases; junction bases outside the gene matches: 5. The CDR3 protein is CASSPTGGGEQFF. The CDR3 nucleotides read TGTGCCAGCAGTCCCACAGGGGGCGGTGAGCAGTTCTTC.

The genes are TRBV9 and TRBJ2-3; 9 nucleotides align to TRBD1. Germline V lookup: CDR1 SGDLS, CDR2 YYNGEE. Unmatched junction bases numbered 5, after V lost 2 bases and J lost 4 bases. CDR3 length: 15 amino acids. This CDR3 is CASSVRTGVADTQYF. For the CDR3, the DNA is TGTGCCAGCAGCGTGAGGACAGGGGTGGCAGATACGCAGTATTTT. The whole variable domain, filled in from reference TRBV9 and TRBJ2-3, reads DSGVTQTPKHLITATGQRVTLRCSPRSGDLSVYWYQQSLDQGLQFLIQYYNGEERAKGNILERFSAQQFPDLHSELNLSSLELGDSALYFCASSVRTGVADTQYFGPGTRLTVL.

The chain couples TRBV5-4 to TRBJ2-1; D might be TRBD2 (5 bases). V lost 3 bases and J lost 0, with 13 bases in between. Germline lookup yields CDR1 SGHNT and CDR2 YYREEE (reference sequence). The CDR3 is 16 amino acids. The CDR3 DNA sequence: TGTGCCAGCAGCTCCCCCCTAGCTTCCTCCTACAATGAGCAGTTCTTC. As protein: CASSSPLASSYNEQFF.

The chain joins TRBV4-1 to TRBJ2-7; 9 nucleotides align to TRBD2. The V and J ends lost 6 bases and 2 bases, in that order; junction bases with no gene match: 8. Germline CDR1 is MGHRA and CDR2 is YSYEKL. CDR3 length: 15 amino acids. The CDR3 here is CASSPRAGGTYEQYF. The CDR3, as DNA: TGCGCCAGCAGTCCAAGAGCGGGAGGAACCTACGAGCAGTACTTC.

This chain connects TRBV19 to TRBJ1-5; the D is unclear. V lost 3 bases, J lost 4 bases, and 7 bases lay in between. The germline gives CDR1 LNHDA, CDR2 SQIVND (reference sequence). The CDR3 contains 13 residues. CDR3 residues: CASSIWQNQPQHF. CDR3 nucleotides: TGTGCCAGTAGTATTTGGCAGAATCAGCCCCAGCATTTT.

The CDR3 spells CASSPSWEPPQETQYF. The CDR3 DNA reads TGCGCCAGCAGTCCATCGTGGGAGCCTCCTCAAGAGACCCAGTACTTC. The V gene is TRBV10-2, the J gene TRBJ2-5; a weak D match, TRBD2 (5 bases). The CDR3 loop spans 16 amino acids. Germline V lookup: CDR1 WSHSY, CDR2 SAAADI. Deletions cut 5 bases from V and 2 bases from J, with 18 bases between.

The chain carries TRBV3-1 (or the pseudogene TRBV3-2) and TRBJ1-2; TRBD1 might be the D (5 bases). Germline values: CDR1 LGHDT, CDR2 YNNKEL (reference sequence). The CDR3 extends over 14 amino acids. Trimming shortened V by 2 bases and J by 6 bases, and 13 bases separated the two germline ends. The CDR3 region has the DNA TGTGCCAGCAGCCAAAACTTCGCAGGGAATGGCTACACCTTC. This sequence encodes CASSQNFAGNGYTF.

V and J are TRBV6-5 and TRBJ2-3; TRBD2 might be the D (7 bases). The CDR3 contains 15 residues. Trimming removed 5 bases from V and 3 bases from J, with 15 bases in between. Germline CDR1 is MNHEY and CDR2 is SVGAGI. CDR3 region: CASSRGAVGTDTQYF. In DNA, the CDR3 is TGTGCCAGCAGTCGGGGGGCCGTGGGTACAGATACGCAGTATTTT.

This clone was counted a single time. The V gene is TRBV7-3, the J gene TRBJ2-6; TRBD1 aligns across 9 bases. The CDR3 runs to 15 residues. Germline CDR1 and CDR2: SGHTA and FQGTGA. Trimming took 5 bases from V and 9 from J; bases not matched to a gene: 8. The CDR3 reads CASSPRTGVGNVLTF. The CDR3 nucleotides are TGTGCCAGCAGCCCAAGGACAGGGGTCGGCAACGTCCTGACTTTC.

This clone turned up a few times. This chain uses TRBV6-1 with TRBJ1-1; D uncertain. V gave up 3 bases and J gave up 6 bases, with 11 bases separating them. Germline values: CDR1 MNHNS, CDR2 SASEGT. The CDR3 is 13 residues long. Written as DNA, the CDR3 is TGTGCCAGCAGTGATCCCGAGCGGTCTGAAGCTTTCTTT. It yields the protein CASSDPERSEAFF.

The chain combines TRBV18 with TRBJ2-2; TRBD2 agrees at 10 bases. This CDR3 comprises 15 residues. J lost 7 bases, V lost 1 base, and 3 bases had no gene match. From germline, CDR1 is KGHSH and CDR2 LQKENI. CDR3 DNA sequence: TGTGCCAGCTCACCACGACTAGCGGGTCTCGGGGAGCTGTTTTTT. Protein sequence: CASSPRLAGLGELFF.

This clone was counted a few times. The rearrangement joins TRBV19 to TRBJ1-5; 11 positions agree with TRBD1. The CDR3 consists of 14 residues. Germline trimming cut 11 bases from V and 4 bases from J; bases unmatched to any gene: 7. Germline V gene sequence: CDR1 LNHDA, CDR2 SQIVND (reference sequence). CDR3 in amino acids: CAASRDRGNQPQHF. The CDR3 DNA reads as TGTGCCGCCTCGCGGGACAGGGGGAATCAGCCCCAGCATTTT.

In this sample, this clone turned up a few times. As DNA, the CDR3 is TGTGCCAGCAGTTCTAGACACAGGGAGATCCACTTT. Protein sequence: CASSSRHREIHF. V usage is TRBV28 and J usage is TRBJ1-6, with D maybe TRBD1 (6 bases). Germline assignment: CDR1 MDHEN and CDR2 SYDVKM. Trimming removed 4 bases from V and 17 bases from J, with 15 bases in between. This CDR3 comprises 12 residues.

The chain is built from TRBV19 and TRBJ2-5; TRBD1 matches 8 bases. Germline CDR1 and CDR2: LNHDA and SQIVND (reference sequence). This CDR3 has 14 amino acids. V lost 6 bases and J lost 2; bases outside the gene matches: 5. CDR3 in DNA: TGTGCCAGTAGCTCGTGGACAGGGCAAGAGACCCAGTACTTC. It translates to CASSSWTGQETQYF.

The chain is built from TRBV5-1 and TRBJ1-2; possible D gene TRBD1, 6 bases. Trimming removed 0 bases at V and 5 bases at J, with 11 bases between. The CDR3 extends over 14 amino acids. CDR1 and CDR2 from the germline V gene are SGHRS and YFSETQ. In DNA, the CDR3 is TGCGCCAGCAGCTTGGGGACAGCTATTTATGGCTACACCTTC. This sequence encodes CASSLGTAIYGYTF. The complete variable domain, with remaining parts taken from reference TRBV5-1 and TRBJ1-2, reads KAGVTQTPRYLIKTRGQQVTLSCSPISGHRSVSWYQQTPGQGLQFLFEYFSETQRNKGNFPGRFSGRQFSNSRSEMNVSTLELGDSALYLCASSLGTAIYGYTFGSGTRLTVV.

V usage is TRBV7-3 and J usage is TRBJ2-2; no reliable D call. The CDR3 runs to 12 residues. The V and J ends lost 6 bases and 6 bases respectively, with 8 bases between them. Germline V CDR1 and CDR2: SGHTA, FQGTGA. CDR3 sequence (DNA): TGTGCCAGCAGGTTGTGGCCCGGGGAGCTGTTTTTT. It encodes CASRLWPGELFF.

For the CDR3, the DNA is TGTGCCAGCAGCCCCGGGGGTGGGACCGGGGAGCTGTTTTTT. Protein: CASSPGGGTGELFF. The gene calls are TRBV6-2 or TRBV6-3 and TRBJ2-2; tentative D call: TRBD2 (6 bases). Germline values: CDR1 MNHEY, CDR2 SVGEGT. Trimming cost V 6 bases and J 5 bases, with 13 bases left between them. This CDR3 has 14 amino acids.

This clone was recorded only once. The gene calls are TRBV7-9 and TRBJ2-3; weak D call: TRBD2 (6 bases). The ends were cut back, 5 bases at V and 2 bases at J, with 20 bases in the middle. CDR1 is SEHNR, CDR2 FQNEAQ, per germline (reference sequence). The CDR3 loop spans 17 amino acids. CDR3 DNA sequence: TGTGCCAGCAGCCCTAGCGAGGTAGCCGCTCACACAGATACGCAGTATTTT. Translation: CASSPSEVAAHTDTQYF.

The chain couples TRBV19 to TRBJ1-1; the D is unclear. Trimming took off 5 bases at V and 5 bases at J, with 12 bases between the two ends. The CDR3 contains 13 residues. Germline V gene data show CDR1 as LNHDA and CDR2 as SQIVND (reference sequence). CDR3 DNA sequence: TGTGCCAGTAGTGAGAGGCTTCGGACTGAAGCTTTCTTT. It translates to CASSERLRTEAFF. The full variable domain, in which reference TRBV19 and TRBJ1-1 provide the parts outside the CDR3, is DGGITQSPKYLFRKEGQNVTLSCEQNLNHDAMYWYRQDPGQGLRLIYYSQIVNDFQKGDIAEGYSVSREKKESFPLTVTSAQKNPTAFYLCASSERLRTEAFFGQGTRLTVV.

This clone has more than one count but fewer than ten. CDR3 sequence (DNA): TGTGCCAGCAGCGACGAACTACCGGGACAGGGAGATTCACCCCTCCACTTT. Amino acid sequence: CASSDELPGQGDSPLHF. The chain uses TRBV4-2 and TRBJ1-6, with 9 bases identical to TRBD1. CDR1 is LGHNA, CDR2 YNFKEQ, per germline. J was trimmed by 8 bases and V by 5 bases; bases with no gene match: 13. The CDR3 runs to 17 residues.

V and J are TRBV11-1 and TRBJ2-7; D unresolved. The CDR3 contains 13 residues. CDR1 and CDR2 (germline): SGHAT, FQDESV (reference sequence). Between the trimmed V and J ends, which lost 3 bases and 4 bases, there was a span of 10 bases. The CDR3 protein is CASSFMGLYEQYF. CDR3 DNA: TGTGCCAGCAGCTTCATGGGCTTATACGAGCAGTACTTC.

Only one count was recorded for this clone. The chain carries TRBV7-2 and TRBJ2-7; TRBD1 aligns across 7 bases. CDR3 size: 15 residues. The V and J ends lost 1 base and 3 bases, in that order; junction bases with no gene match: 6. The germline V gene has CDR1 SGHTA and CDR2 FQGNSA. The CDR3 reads CASSLDRGTVYEQYF. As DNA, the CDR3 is TGTGCCAGCAGCTTAGACAGGGGTACCGTCTACGAGCAGTACTTC.

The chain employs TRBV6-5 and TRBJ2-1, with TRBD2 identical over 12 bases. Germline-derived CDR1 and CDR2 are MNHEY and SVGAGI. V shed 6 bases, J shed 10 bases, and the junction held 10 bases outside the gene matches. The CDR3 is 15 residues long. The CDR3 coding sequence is TGTGCCAGCAGGATGACTAGCGGGAGCCTCCTAGAGCAGTTCTTC. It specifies CASRMTSGSLLEQFF.

The CDR3: CASSESVVGGNNEQFF. The CDR3 DNA reads as TGTGCCAGCAGTGAATCAGTGGTGGGGGGAAACAATGAGCAGTTCTTC. J is TRBJ2-1 and V is TRBV25-1; D perhaps matches TRBD2 (6 bases). There are 16 residues in the CDR3. CDR1 is MGHDK and CDR2 is SYGVNS in the germline V gene. V dropped 1 base and J dropped 5 bases, with 15 bases sitting between them.

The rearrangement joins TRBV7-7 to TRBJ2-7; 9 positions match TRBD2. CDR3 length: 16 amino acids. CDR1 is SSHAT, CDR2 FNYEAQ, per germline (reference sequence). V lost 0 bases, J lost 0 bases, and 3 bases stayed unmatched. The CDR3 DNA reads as TGTGCCAGCAGCTTAGCGGCTAGCGGGACCTCCTACGAGCAGTACTTC. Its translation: CASSLAASGTSYEQYF.

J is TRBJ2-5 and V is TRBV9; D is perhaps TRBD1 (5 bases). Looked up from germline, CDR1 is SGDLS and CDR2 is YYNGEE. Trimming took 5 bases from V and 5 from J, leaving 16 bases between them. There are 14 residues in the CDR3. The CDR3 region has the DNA TGTGCCAGCAGTGTGGGGCCGAGGCCGGAGACCCAGTACTTC. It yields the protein CASSVGPRPETQYF.

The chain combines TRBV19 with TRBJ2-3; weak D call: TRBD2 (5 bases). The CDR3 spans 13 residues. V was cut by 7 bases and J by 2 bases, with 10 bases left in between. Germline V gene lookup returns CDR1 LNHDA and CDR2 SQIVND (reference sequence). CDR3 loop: CASTRGNTDTQYF. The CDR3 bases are TGTGCCAGTACGAGAGGGAACACAGATACGCAGTATTTT.

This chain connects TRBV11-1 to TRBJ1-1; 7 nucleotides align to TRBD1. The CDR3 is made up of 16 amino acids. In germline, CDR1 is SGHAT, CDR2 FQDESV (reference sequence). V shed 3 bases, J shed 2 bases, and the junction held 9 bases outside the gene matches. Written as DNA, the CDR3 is TGTGCCAGCAGCTTTCCGAACAGGGGAGATAACACTGAAGCTTTCTTT. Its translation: CASSFPNRGDNTEAFF.